Following are 10 T cell receptor beta chains from one sample sequenced in a study of shared clonotypes between healthy human individuals. Using immunoSEQ multiplex PCR, the repertoire was profiled, and TCRdb retains in-frame clones only, with some absent. The sample lists 2,500,000 or so clones, around 94% occurring once. The material sequenced was naive CD4+ T cells sorted from blood. Subset given: CD45RA+ positively selected. These receptors were collected from a man aged 18 to 29 in good health.

The rearrangement links TRBV5-1 to TRBJ2-5, with 10 bases matching TRBD1. Germline V CDR1 and CDR2: SGHRS, YFSETQ. Trimming removed 0 bases from V and 5 bases from J; junction bases left unmatched: 7. The CDR3 spans 16 residues. In nucleotides, the CDR3 is TGCGCCAGCAGCTTGGTACTTGGGACAGGGGAGGAGACCCAGTACTTC. Its translation is CASSLVLGTGEETQYF.

The chain employs TRBV4-3 and TRBJ2-6, with TRBD2 identical over 9 bases. The V segment lost 0 bases and the J segment 0 bases; nucleotides outside the gene matches: 6. Germline values: CDR1 LGHNA, CDR2 YSLEER. There are 19 residues in the CDR3. As DNA, the CDR3 is TGCGCCAGCAGCCAAGAAGCGGGAGGAGGGAGCTCTGGGGCCAACGTCCTGACTTTC. Its translation is CASSQEAGGGSSGANVLTF.

This rearrangement joins TRBV5-1 to TRBJ2-5, with 14 bases that match TRBD2. V shed 4 bases, J shed 4 bases, and the junction held 6 bases outside the gene matches. CDR1 and CDR2 from the germline V gene are SGHRS and YFSETQ. There are 16 residues in the CDR3. The CDR3 loop is CASSPGTSGGRETQYF. For the CDR3, the DNA is TGCGCCAGCAGCCCCGGGACTAGCGGGGGCAGAGAGACCCAGTACTTC. The entire variable domain, with the rest obtained from reference TRBV5-1 and TRBJ2-5, is as follows: KAGVTQTPRYLIKTRGQQVTLSCSPISGHRSVSWYQQTPGQGLQFLFEYFSETQRNKGNFPGRFSGRQFSNSRSEMNVSTLELGDSALYLCASSPGTSGGRETQYFGPGTRLLVL.

V and J are TRBV7-2 and TRBJ2-1; 11 nucleotides line up with TRBD1. V gave up 6 bases and J gave up 6 bases; unmatched junction bases: 7. The germline V gene has CDR1 SGHTA and CDR2 FQGNSA. CDR3 size: 15 residues. The CDR3 protein is CASRSGTGGANEQFF. The CDR3 nucleotides read TGTGCCAGCAGGTCCGGGACAGGGGGTGCCAATGAGCAGTTCTTC.

There are a few counts of this clone. This chain links TRBV29-1 with TRBJ1-1; TRBD1 agrees at 9 bases. With 4 bases clipped from V and 9 bases from J, the junction kept 6 bases outside the gene matches. CDR3 length: 12 residues. CDR1 is SQVTM, CDR2 ANQGSEA, per germline. CDR3 nucleotides: TGCAGCGTTGCCTCCGGACAGGGGAAAGCTTTCTTT. It translates to CSVASGQGKAFF.

The rearrangement uses TRBV7-2 and TRBJ2-6, with a possible D match to TRBD1 (5 bases). Germline CDR1 reads SGHTA; CDR2 reads FQGNSA. This CDR3 region has 14 residues. Deletions cut 5 bases from V and 8 bases from J, with 13 bases between. The CDR3 loop is CASSGRQGPNVLTF. The CDR3 DNA reads TGTGCCAGCAGCGGACGGCAGGGTCCCAACGTCCTGACTTTC.

The rearrangement joins TRBV7-2 to TRBJ2-7; D might be TRBD1 (5 bases). The V and J ends lost 4 bases and 6 bases respectively, with 19 bases between them. The CDR3 is 15 amino acids. Germline loops: CDR1 SGHTA, CDR2 FQGNSA. For the CDR3, the DNA is TGTGCCAGCAGCTCCGTTGCAATTGACAGATCCGAGCAGTACTTC. This codes for CASSSVAIDRSEQYF.

The CDR3 DNA sequence: TGTGCCAGTAGTACCGACGGTTTCTCTGGAAACACCATATATTTT. Amino acid sequence: CASSTDGFSGNTIYF. The chain uses TRBV19 and TRBJ1-3, with D hard to call. CDR1 LNHDA and CDR2 SQIVND come from the germline V gene (reference sequence). This CDR3 is 15 amino acids long. V lost 4 bases and J 0 bases, leaving 10 bases between the germline ends.

This chain links TRBV30 with TRBJ1-5; D is unresolved. The CDR3 is 13 amino acids. V lost 3 bases and J lost 7, with 13 bases in between. Germline CDR1 and CDR2: GTSNPN and SVGIG (reference sequence). The CDR3 nucleotides read TGTGCCTGGAGCTACGGGGTCGGCCAGCCCCAGCATTTT. It is translated as CAWSYGVGQPQHF.

The CDR3 here is CASSFRQKAFF. In DNA form, the CDR3 reads TGTGCCAGCAGTTTTCGGCAGAAAGCTTTCTTT. This sequence joins TRBV28 and TRBJ1-1; no firm D call. There are 11 residues in the CDR3. Germline V gene data show CDR1 as MDHEN and CDR2 as SYDVKM. V lost 3 bases to trimming and J lost 9 bases, with 8 bases between them.